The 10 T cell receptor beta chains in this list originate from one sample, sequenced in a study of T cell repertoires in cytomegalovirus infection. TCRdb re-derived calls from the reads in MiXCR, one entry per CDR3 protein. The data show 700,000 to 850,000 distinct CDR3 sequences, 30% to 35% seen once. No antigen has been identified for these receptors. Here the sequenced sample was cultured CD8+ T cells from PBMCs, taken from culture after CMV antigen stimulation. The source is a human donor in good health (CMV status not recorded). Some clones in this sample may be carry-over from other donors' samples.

The CDR3 is CASSQVVGGKEDTQYF. The CDR3 nucleotides are TGCGCCAGCAGCCAAGTTGTTGGGGGCAAGGAGGATACGCAGTATTTT. The gene calls are TRBV4-1 and TRBJ2-3, with D tentatively TRBD1 (6 bases). This CDR3 comprises 16 residues. The V gene's germline CDR1 is MGHRA and CDR2 YSYEKL. V was shortened by 1 base and J by 6 bases, with 17 bases between the two germline ends.

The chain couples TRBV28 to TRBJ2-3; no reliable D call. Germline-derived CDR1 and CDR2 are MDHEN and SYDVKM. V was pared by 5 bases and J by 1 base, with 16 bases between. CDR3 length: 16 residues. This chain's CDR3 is CASSVPVGIRTDTQYF. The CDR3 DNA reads TGTGCCAGCAGTGTCCCCGTGGGGATTCGCACAGATACGCAGTATTTT. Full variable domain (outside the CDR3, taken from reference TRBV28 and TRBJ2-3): DVKVTQSSRYLVKRTGEKVFLECVQDMDHENMFWYRQDPGLGLRLIYFSYDVKMKEKGDIPEGYSVSREKKERFSLILESASTNQTSMYLCASSVPVGIRTDTQYFGPGTRLTVL.

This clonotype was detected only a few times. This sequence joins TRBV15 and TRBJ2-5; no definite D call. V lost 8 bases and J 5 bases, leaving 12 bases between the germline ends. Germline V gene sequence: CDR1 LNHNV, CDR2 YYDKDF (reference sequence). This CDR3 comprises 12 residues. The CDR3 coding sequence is TGTGCCACCCAAGTCTCGGACGAGACCCAGTACTTC. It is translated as CATQVSDETQYF.

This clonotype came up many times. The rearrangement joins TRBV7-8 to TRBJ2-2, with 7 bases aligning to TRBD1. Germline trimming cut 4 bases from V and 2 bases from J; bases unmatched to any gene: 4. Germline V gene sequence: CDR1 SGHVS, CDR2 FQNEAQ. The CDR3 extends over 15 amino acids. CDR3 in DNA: TGTGCCAGCAGCTCCTGGACAGGCAACACCGGGGAGCTGTTTTTT. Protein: CASSSWTGNTGELFF.

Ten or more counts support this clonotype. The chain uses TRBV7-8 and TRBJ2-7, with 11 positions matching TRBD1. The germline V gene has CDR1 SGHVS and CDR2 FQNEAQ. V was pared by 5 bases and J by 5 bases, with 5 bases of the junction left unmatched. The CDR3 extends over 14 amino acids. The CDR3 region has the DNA TGTGCCAGCAGCAAAGGGACAGGGGGGCACGAGCAGTACGTC. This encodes CASSKGTGGHEQYV.

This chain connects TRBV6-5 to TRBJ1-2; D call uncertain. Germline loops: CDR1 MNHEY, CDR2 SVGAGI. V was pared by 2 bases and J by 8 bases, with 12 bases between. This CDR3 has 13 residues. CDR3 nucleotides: TGTGCCAGCAGTTACGGTCCGACTGTGGGCTACACCTTC. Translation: CASSYGPTVGYTF.

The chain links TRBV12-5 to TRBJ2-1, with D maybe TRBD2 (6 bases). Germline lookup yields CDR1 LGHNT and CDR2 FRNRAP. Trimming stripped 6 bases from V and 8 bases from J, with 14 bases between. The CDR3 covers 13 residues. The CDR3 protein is CASGLGGSDEQFF. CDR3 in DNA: TGTGCTAGTGGACTGGGGGGTAGCGATGAGCAGTTCTTC.

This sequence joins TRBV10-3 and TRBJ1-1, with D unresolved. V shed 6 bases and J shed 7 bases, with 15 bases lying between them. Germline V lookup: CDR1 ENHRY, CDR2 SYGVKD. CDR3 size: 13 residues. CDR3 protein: CAIRVTKDGEAFF. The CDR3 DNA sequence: TGTGCCATCAGGGTGACCAAGGACGGTGAAGCTTTCTTT.

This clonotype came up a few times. CDR3 amino acids: CASSPKGDRSYNEQFF. In nucleotides, the CDR3 is TGTGCCAGCTCACCTAAAGGGGATCGCTCCTACAATGAGCAGTTCTTC. V and J are TRBV18 and TRBJ2-1, with a weak D call TRBD1 (5 bases). The CDR3 totals 16 residues. CDR1 is KGHSH and CDR2 is LQKENI in the germline V gene. The V and J ends lost 3 bases and 0 bases respectively, with 12 bases between them.

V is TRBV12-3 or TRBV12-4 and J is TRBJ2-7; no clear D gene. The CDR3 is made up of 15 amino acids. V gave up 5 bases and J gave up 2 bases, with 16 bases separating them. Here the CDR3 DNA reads TGTGCCAGCAGTACATCTGAGTACCCCCCCTACGAGCAGTACTTC. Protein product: CASSTSEYPPYEQYF.